This passage covers 29 T cell receptor beta chains from one sample sequenced in a study of breast tumors, draining lymph nodes, adjacent tissues. TCRdb reprocessed the multiplex PCR reads with MiXCR, giving one entry per CDR3 protein. The sample lists under 250,000 distinct CDR3 sequences; 32% were seen once. Breast cancer patients provided tissue from their axillary draining lymph nodes. The specimen sequenced was axillary lymph node tissue. The receptors come from a female donor with breast cancer. Some clones in this sample may be carry-over from other donors' samples.

This clonotype was picked up a small number of times. The gene calls are TRBV4-2 and TRBJ1-1; 9 bases are a match to TRBD1. Germline trimming cut 3 bases from V and 10 bases from J; bases unmatched to any gene: 9. CDR3 length: 14 amino acids. CDR1 and CDR2 (germline): LGHNA, YNFKEQ. This CDR3 is CASSQSGTGRLAFF. The CDR3 nucleotides read TGTGCCAGCAGCCAGTCGGGGACAGGGAGGTTAGCTTTCTTT.

This clonotype was found a few times. This could be a read error, since a much larger clone is one nucleotide away. The gene calls are TRBV6-5 and TRBJ2-6, with D perhaps given as TRBD1 or TRBD2 (5 bases each). CDR1 and CDR2 from the germline V gene are MNHEY and SVGAGI. There are 16 residues in the CDR3. CDR3 nucleotide sequence: TGTGCCAGCAGCAGAGGTGCGGACTCTGGGGCCAGCGTCCTGACTTTC. This sequence encodes CASSRGADSGASVLTF.

This clonotype has a count of ten or more. The chain carries TRBV27 and TRBJ1-2; 7 positions agree with TRBD1. J lost 5 bases, V lost 5 bases, and 8 bases had no gene match. The germline gives CDR1 MNHEY, CDR2 SMNVEV (reference sequence). CDR3 size: 14 residues. The CDR3 coding sequence is TGTGCCAGCAGTCGACAGGGATTTCCTTATGGCTACACCTTC. Translating it yields CASSRQGFPYGYTF.

Details on this clonotype: The final CDR3 position lacks the conserved phenylalanine or tryptophan, pointing to a likely read error. The chain is built from TRBV5-4 and TRBJ2-1; the D call may be TRBD1 or TRBD2 (5 bases each). V shed 4 bases and J shed 10 bases, with 18 bases lying between them. There are 14 residues in the CDR3. Germline CDR1 SGHNT, CDR2 YYREEE (reference sequence). DNA of the CDR3: TGTGCCAGCAGCCCGGGGCTAACTCCCTCGGAGCAGTTCCTC. Residues: CASSPGLTPSEQFL.

J is TRBJ2-1 and V is TRBV12-3 or TRBV12-4; TRBD2 agrees at 8 bases. CDR3 size: 17 residues. Trimming took 10 bases from V and 7 from J; bases not matched to a gene: 21. CDR3 nucleotide sequence: TGTGCCATCTCGACGCGCCCCTCGAGCGGGAGCCGAAATGAGCAGTTCTTC. As protein: CAISTRPSSGSRNEQFF.

The CDR3 loop is CSARVRTGSTDTQYF. The CDR3 DNA sequence: TGCAGTGCTAGAGTCAGGACAGGGAGCACAGATACGCAGTATTTT. The rearrangement uses TRBV20-1 and TRBJ2-3; TRBD1 agrees at 8 bases. CDR1 and CDR2 from the germline V gene are DFQATT and SNEGSKA (reference sequence). There are 15 residues in the CDR3. The junction had 3 bases not matched to a gene; V was cut back by 1 base and J by 0 bases.

For this clonotype: One junction end does not reproduce the germline sequence, and a read error may be involved. The chain combines TRBV19 with TRBJ2-1, with 10 positions matching TRBD2. The V gene's germline CDR1 is LNHDA and CDR2 SQIVND (reference sequence). The CDR3 covers 15 residues. The CDR3 protein is CAGTIRTSGYNEQLF. In DNA form, the CDR3 reads TGTGCCGGTACCATCCGGACTAGCGGATACAATGAGCAGCTCTTC.

This clonotype was observed a handful of times. With a much larger clone just one base away, this may be a read error. V gene TRBV20-1 combines with J gene TRBJ2-1, with D possibly matching TRBD2 (5 bases). This CDR3 has 14 amino acids. Germline CDR1 is DFQATT and CDR2 is SNEGSKA (reference sequence). CDR3 DNA: TGCAGTGCTCGGGGAATGAAAAATTACACTGAGCAGTTCTTC. Amino acid sequence: CSARGMKNYTEQFF.

In its sample, this clonotype was seen a few times. Since a much larger clone is just one base distant, this may be a read error. The CDR3 spells CASSLAQGKNTQYF. The CDR3 nucleotides read TGCGCCAGCAGCTTGGCTCAGGGAAAAAACACTCAGTACTTC. The chain uses TRBV5-1 and TRBJ2-4; a possible D gene is TRBD1 (5 bases). The CDR3 is 14 residues long. Germline CDR1 is SGHRS and CDR2 is YFSETQ.

The chain has TRBV29-1 and TRBJ2-2; D may be TRBD2 (7 bases). Trimming removed 4 bases from V and 5 bases from J, with 14 bases in between. Germline CDR1 SQVTM, CDR2 ANQGSEA. The CDR3 loop spans 14 amino acids. The CDR3 reads CSVAGGERTGELFF. DNA of the CDR3: TGCAGCGTTGCGGGGGGCGAAAGAACCGGGGAGCTGTTTTTT.

This clonotype was observed once. V is TRBV5-5 and J is TRBJ1-5; D gene ambiguous. V dropped 1 base and J dropped 11 bases, with 10 bases sitting between them. Per germline, CDR1 SGHKS and CDR2 YYEKEE (reference sequence). The CDR3 has 12 residues. CDR3 coding DNA: TGTGCCAGCAGCTTGCGGGGAATGGCCCAGCATTTT. This gives the protein CASSLRGMAQHF.

This clonotype was seen a handful of times. The rearrangement joins TRBV28 to TRBJ1-2; TRBD1 might be the D (5 bases). Germline CDR1 and CDR2: MDHEN and SYDVKM. With 3 bases removed from V and 4 bases from J, the gap between germline ends came to 18 bases. The CDR3 has 16 amino acids. The CDR3 loop reads CASSFGRDRPLYGYTF. CDR3 coding DNA: TGTGCCAGCAGTTTTGGCAGGGACCGACCCCTCTATGGCTACACCTTC.

This clonotype turned up a few times. This may stem from a read error, because a much larger clone lies one nucleotide away. This chain uses TRBV6-5 with TRBJ2-1, with 7 positions matching TRBD2. The CDR3 is 13 residues long. CDR1 and CDR2 (germline): MNHEY, SVGAGI. V gave up 6 bases and J gave up 9 bases; unmatched junction bases: 8. The CDR3 loop is CASRPTGRSEQFF. CDR3 DNA: TGTGCCAGCAGACCTACCGGGAGGAGTGAGCAGTTCTTC.

The chain has TRBV20-1 and TRBJ2-1; 7 bases fit TRBD2. V shed 3 bases and J 7 bases; nucleotides not matched to a gene: 6. CDR3 length: 13 amino acids. Germline CDR1 DFQATT, CDR2 SNEGSKA (reference sequence). CDR3 nucleotides: TGCAGTGCTAGGGATCCGGGAGGAAATGAGCAGTTCTTC. Translating gives CSARDPGGNEQFF.

A word on this clonotype: A clone one base away is much larger, so this may be a read error. This chain uses TRBV3-2 with TRBJ2-2; the table's D call, TRBD2, has no DNA check behind it. TRBV3-2 is recorded as a pseudogene. The CDR3 runs 16 residues. This CDR3 is CASSQGERDGAGELFF. CDR3 nucleotides: TGTGCCAGCAGCCAAGGTGAGCGGGATGGGGCCGGGGAGCTGTTTTTT.

There are many counts of this clonotype. The CDR3 DNA is TGCAGTGCTCTGGTACAAGAGACCCAGTACTTC. It codes for CSALVQETQYF. The chain is built from TRBV20-1 and TRBJ2-5; no definite D call. CDR1 is DFQATT and CDR2 is SNEGSKA in the germline V gene (reference sequence). V lost 5 bases and J lost 2, with 6 bases in between. The CDR3 length is 11 residues.

This clonotype was recorded many times. The CDR3 DNA is TGTGCCTGGAGTGGCACTGACAGGGGAGGGCGTGAAAAACTGTTTTTT. Its translation is CAWSGTDRGGREKLFF. This rearrangement joins TRBV30 to TRBJ1-4, with 8 nucleotides matching TRBD1. This CDR3 comprises 16 residues. Germline V gene lookup returns CDR1 GTSNPN and CDR2 SVGIG (reference sequence). V was pared by 1 base and J by 7 bases, with 11 bases of the junction left unmatched.

This clonotype was counted ten times or more. V gene TRBV20-1 combines with J gene TRBJ2-3, with a tentative D call TRBD2 (6 bases). The CDR3 has 15 amino acids. V lost 7 bases to trimming and J lost 0 bases, with 17 bases between them. CDR1 and CDR2 from the germline V gene are DFQATT and SNEGSKA (reference sequence). DNA for the CDR3: TGCAGTGTCCGTTCTCTACGGGAGAGCACAGATACGCAGTATTTT. Encoded protein: CSVRSLRESTDTQYF.

This clonotype was seen only once. V is TRBV5-1 and J is TRBJ1-1, with D perhaps matching TRBD1 (5 bases). The CDR3 loop spans 12 amino acids. Trimming stripped 0 bases from V and 11 bases from J, with 11 bases between. Germline V gene sequence: CDR1 SGHRS, CDR2 YFSETQ. The CDR3 here is CASSLVGDVAFF. The CDR3 bases are TGCGCCAGCAGCTTGGTCGGGGACGTGGCTTTCTTT.

The rearrangement joins TRBV20-1 to TRBJ1-6, with TRBD1 matching 7 bases. From germline, CDR1 is DFQATT and CDR2 SNEGSKA (reference sequence). V shed 1 base and J 9 bases; nucleotides not matched to a gene: 6. The CDR3 runs 14 residues. This chain's CDR3 is CSARGQGDSSPLHF. CDR3 DNA sequence: TGCAGTGCTAGAGGACAGGGCGATAGTTCACCCCTCCACTTT.

J is TRBJ2-7 and V is TRBV7-2; 7 nucleotides agree with TRBD2. Trimming took 4 bases from V and 2 from J; bases not matched to a gene: 8. This CDR3 is 15 amino acids long. Per the germline V gene, CDR1 is SGHTA and CDR2 is FQGNSA. The CDR3 nucleotides read TGTGCCAGCAGCTCACCCTGGGAGGGAGCCTACGAGCAGTACTTC. This gives the protein CASSSPWEGAYEQYF.

This clonotype was observed at least ten times. The rearrangement links TRBV29-1 to TRBJ1-2; 10 bases line up with TRBD1. Germline CDR1 reads SQVTM; CDR2 reads ANQGSEA. This CDR3 has 14 amino acids. V trimming: 0 bases; J trimming: 6 bases; junction bases outside the gene matches: 4. The chain's CDR3 is CSVEDLDRGDGYTF. Written as DNA, the CDR3 is TGCAGCGTTGAAGATCTGGACAGGGGGGATGGCTACACCTTC.

This clonotype was counted ten times or more. CDR3 in amino acids: CASSGVSGGRGYEQYF. For the CDR3, the DNA is TGTGCCAGCAGTGGGGTGTCTGGCGGTCGGGGATACGAGCAGTACTTC. The chain links TRBV28 to TRBJ2-7, with TRBD2 as a possible D gene (5 bases). CDR1 MDHEN and CDR2 SYDVKM come from the germline V gene. The CDR3 runs to 16 residues. The germline V and J ends were trimmed by 5 bases and 4 bases, with 21 bases remaining between them.

This clonotype was detected a few times. A much larger clone is a single base away; this may be a read error. The J gene is TRBJ2-5, the V gene TRBV6-2 or TRBV6-3; D unresolved. The CDR3 length is 16 residues. V lost 5 bases, J lost 2 bases, and 18 bases lay in between. The V gene's germline CDR1 is MNHEY and CDR2 SVGEGT. CDR3 region: CASSHQMGSLQETQYF. CDR3 in DNA: TGTGCCAGCAGTCACCAAATGGGTTCCTTACAAGAGACCCAGTACTTC.

The table lists this clonotype with many counts. V gene TRBV4-1 combines with J gene TRBJ2-5; tentatively, D is TRBD1 (5 bases). With 2 bases removed from V and 1 base from J, the gap between germline ends came to 8 bases. Looked up from germline, CDR1 is MGHRA and CDR2 is YSYEKL. The CDR3 covers 14 residues. CDR3 region: CASSQCDSQETQYF. In DNA form, the CDR3 reads TGCGCCAGCAGCCAATGTGACAGCCAAGAGACCCAGTACTTC.

This clonotype was detected many times. The rearrangement joins TRBV24-1 to TRBJ2-3; D is ambiguous. V was clipped by 6 bases and J by 0 bases, with 9 bases between them. The CDR3 has 14 residues. CDR1 is KGHDR, CDR2 SFDVKD, per germline. CDR3 loop: CATSTRQSTDTQYF. The CDR3 DNA reads TGTGCCACCAGTACGAGACAAAGCACAGATACGCAGTATTTT.

This clonotype was seen repeatedly, ten times or more. The V and J genes are TRBV29-1 and TRBJ2-3, with TRBD2 as a possible D gene (6 bases). CDR1 SQVTM and CDR2 ANQGSEA come from the germline V gene. This CDR3 has 15 amino acids. V dropped 3 bases and J dropped 2 bases, with 15 bases sitting between them. The CDR3 spells CSVEVGGGITDTQYF. As DNA, the CDR3 is TGCAGCGTTGAGGTGGGAGGAGGGATCACAGATACGCAGTATTTT.

This clonotype has ten or more counts. The J gene is TRBJ1-3, the V gene TRBV30; no firm D call. The CDR3 contains 15 residues. Germline V gives CDR1 GTSNPN, CDR2 SVGIG (reference sequence). The V end lost 0 bases, the J end lost 4 bases, and 13 bases lay between the germline ends. The CDR3 reads CAWSVSGFHGNTIYF. CDR3 bases: TGTGCCTGGAGTGTAAGCGGTTTTCACGGAAACACCATATATTTT. Full variable domain (rest looked up from reference TRBV30 and TRBJ1-3): SQTIHQWPATLVQPVGSPLSLECTVEGTSNPNLYWYRQAAGRGLQLLFYSVGIGQISSEVPQNLSASRPQDRQFILSSKKLLLSDSGFYLCAWSVSGFHGNTIYFGEGSWLTVV.

This clonotype was counted at least ten times. As DNA, the CDR3 is TGTGCCAGCAGACCACGGATTTCAGATACGCAGTATTTT. Protein product: CASRPRISDTQYF. V and J are TRBV12-3 or TRBV12-4 and TRBJ2-3; D is uncertain. V was shortened by 6 bases and J by 4 bases, with 11 bases between the two germline ends. This CDR3 contains 13 residues.